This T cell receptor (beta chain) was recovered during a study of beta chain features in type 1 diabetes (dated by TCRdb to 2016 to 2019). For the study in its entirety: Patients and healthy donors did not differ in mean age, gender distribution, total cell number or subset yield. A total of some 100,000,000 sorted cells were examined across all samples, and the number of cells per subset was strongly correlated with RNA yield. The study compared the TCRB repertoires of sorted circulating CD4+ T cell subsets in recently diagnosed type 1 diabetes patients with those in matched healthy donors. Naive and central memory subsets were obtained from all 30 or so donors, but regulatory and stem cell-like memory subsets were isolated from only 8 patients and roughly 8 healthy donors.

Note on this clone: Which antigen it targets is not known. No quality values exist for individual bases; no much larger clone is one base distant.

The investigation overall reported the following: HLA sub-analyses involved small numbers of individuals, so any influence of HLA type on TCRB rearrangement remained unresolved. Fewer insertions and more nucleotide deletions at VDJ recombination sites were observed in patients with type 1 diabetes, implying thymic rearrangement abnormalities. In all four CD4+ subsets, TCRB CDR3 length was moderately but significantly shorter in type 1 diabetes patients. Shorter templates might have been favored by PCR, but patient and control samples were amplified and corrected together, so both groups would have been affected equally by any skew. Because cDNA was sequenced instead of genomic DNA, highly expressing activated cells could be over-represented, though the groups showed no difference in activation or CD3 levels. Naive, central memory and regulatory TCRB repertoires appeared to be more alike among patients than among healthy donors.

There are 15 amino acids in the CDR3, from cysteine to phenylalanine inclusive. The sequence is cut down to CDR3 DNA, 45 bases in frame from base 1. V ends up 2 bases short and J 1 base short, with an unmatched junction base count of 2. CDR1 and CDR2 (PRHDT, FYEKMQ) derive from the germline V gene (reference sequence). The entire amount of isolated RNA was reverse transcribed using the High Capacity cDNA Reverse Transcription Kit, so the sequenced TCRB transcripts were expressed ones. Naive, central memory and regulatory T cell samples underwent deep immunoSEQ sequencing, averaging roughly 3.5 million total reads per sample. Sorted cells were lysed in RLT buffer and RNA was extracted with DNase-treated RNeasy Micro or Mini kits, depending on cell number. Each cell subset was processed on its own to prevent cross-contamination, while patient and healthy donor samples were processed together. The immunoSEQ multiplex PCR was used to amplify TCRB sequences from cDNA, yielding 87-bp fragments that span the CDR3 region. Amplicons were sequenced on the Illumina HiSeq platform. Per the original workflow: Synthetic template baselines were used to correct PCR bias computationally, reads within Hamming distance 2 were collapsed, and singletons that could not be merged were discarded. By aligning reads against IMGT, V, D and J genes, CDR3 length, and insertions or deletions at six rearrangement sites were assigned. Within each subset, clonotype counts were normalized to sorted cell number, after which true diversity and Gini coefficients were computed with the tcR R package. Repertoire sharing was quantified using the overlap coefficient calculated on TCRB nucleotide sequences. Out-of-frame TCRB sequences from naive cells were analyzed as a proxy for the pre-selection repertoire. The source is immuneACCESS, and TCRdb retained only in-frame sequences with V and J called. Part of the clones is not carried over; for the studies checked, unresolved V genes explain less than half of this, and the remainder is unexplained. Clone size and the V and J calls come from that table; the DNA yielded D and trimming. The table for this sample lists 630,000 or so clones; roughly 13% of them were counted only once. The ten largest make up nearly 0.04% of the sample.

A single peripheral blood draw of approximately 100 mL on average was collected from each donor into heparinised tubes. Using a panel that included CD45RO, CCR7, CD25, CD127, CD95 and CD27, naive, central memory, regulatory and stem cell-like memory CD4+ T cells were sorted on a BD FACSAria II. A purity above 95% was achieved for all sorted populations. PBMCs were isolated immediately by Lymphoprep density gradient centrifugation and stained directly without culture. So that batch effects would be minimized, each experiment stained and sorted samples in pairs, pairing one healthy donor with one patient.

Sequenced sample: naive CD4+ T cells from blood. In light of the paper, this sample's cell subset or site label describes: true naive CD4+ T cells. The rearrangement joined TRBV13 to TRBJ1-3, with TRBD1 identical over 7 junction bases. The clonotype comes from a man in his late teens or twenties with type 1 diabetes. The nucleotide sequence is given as TGTGCCAGCAGCTTAAACAGGGGATCTGGAAACACCATATATTTT. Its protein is CASSLNRGSGNTIYF.